These T cell receptor beta chains were read from a single sample in a study of shared clonotypes between healthy human individuals. Assay used: immunoSEQ multiplex PCR; TCRdb lists only in-frame clones, some missing. The table includes over 750,000 clones, about 96% detected once. Sequencing was carried out using naive CD8+ T cells sorted from blood. The receptor set was obtained from a man between 25 and 39 years old in good health. The CDR3 runs from the conserved cysteine through the conserved F or W. Each record gives: CDR3 protein, J gene, V gene.

CDR3: CASSMTSGSPYNEQFF
J: TRBJ2-1
V: TRBV19

CDR3: CASTKSTGIAKNIQYF
J: TRBJ2-4
V: TRBV7-9

CDR3: CASSLSGTGISEKLFF
J: TRBJ1-4
V: TRBV5-4

CDR3: CSVEETGLYEQYF
J: TRBJ2-7
V: TRBV29-1

CDR3: CASSLSDLGQRAYEQYF
J: TRBJ2-7
V: TRBV11-2

CDR3: CASRTRGRGNTEAFF
J: TRBJ1-1
V: TRBV27

CDR3: CASSGTSGYYNEQFF
J: TRBJ2-1
V: TRBV5-6

CDR3: CASSIGQGNTGELFF
J: TRBJ2-2
V: TRBV7-8

CDR3: CASSLGRGNEQFF
J: TRBJ2-1
V: TRBV27

CDR3: CASSLVKGQHNEQFF
J: TRBJ2-1
V: TRBV5-1

CDR3: CASSFRRTYNQPQHF
J: TRBJ1-5
V: TRBV28

CDR3: CASSLGPGLSEQYF
J: TRBJ2-7
V: TRBV5-1

CDR3: CASSLEGNTGELFF
J: TRBJ2-2
V: TRBV5-1

CDR3: CASSGVDRGLETQYF
J: TRBJ2-5
V: TRBV2

CDR3: CASSPGGSSYNEQFF
J: TRBJ2-1
V: TRBV18

CDR3: CASRPPAGGLDEQFF
J: TRBJ2-1
V: TRBV7-9

CDR3: CASSPWASGTADTQYF
J: TRBJ2-3
V: TRBV27

CDR3: CASSPRPDKVADTQYF
J: TRBJ2-3
V: TRBV5-4

CDR3: CASSFGTPNEQFF
J: TRBJ2-1
V: TRBV7-9

CDR3: CASSSGEKLFF
J: TRBJ1-4
V: TRBV27

CDR3: CASSYSWTGGEKLFF
J: TRBJ1-4
V: TRBV6-5

CDR3: CASSFGTGGPYEQYF
J: TRBJ2-7
V: TRBV7-2

CDR3: CASSEGQGIEKLFF
J: TRBJ1-4
V: TRBV2

CDR3: CASSQEPGYYEQYF
J: TRBJ2-7
V: TRBV14

CDR3: CASSLGGDSYNEQFF
J: TRBJ2-1
V: TRBV27

CDR3: CASSQATLNTEAFF
J: TRBJ1-1
V: TRBV4-1

CDR3: CASRPGYSSEPAGANVLTF
J: TRBJ2-6
V: TRBV5-1

CDR3: CASSSTALYGYTF
J: TRBJ1-2
V: TRBV7-9

CDR3: CASSLAPHQPQHF
J: TRBJ1-5
V: TRBV7-6

CDR3: CASSQDRSNEQYF
J: TRBJ2-7
V: TRBV4-3

CDR3: CSVEWRGAGNTIYF
J: TRBJ1-3
V: TRBV29-1

CDR3: CASSTRQGYETQYF
J: TRBJ2-5
V: TRBV5-8

CDR3: CASSFGLAGDLLEQFF
J: TRBJ2-1
V: TRBV6-6

CDR3: CASSAWTEVTDTQYF
J: TRBJ2-3
V: TRBV7-8

CDR3: CSARPTGTYGYTF
J: TRBJ1-2
V: TRBV29-1

CDR3: CASSRYRDSGEQYF
J: TRBJ2-7
V: TRBV4-3

CDR3: CASSPGLAGGPAGELFF
J: TRBJ2-2
V: TRBV5-1